This T cell receptor beta chain stems from a study of blood T cells in healthy people across ages. Germline loops: CDR1 DFQATT, CDR2 SNEGSKA (reference sequence). CDR3 length: 15 residues. The J segment lost 6 bases and the V segment lost 5 bases, leaving 12 bases of the junction unmatched. The authors ran a second PCR of about 7 to 11 cycles using a sample-barcoded 5' primer and a J-beta primer mix. TCRdb analysed the 5' RACE reads with MiXCR anew, one entry per CDR3 protein. The sample carries approximately 880,000 distinct CDR3 sequences, approximately 49% recorded once. The material sequenced was blood. This TCR came from a man in his thirties or forties in good health. This chain connects TRBV20-1 to TRBJ2-1; TRBD1 agrees at 8 bases. CDR3 DNA: TGCAGTGCTTACACATCAGGGGGCGCAGCCAATGAGCAGTTCTTC. Its protein is CSAYTSGGAANEQFF.